This TCR beta chain originates from a study of shared clonotypes between healthy human individuals. Study background: Donor composition was a couple of women and a few men, aged 18 to 49. Points from the study as a whole: Few donors restricted represented genetic and exposure-history diversity.

Assay used: immunoSEQ multiplex PCR; TCRdb lists only in-frame clones, some missing. The sample records about 460,000 clones, around 77% being singletons. Trimming took off 4 bases at V and 3 bases at J, with 7 bases between the two ends. The CDR3 is 12 amino acids. Germline V gene lookup returns CDR1 LNHDA and CDR2 SQIVND (reference sequence). Comments on this clone: Its antigen is undetermined. The identical CDR3 is also encoded by other nucleotide sequences in the sample.

The sequencing sample was made of PBMCs. The chain carries TRBV19 and TRBJ2-7, with a weak D call TRBD2 (6 bases). This receptor was taken from a woman between 40 and 55 years old in good health. Some clones in this sample may be carry-over from other donors' samples. CDR3 protein: CASSTGSYEQYF. The DNA of the CDR3 is TGTGCCAGTAGTACCGGGAGCTACGAGCAGTACTTC.